Described below is a single T cell receptor beta chain sequence and its context. No antigen is known for it. The data were obtained in a study of cytomegalovirus exposure and HLA in healthy donors. Broader study findings: A later analysis linked some 17,000 TCR beta sequences to HLA alleles at 0.05 false discovery rate. As a later analysis showed, a missense DCLRE1C variant was linked to trimming of TCR beta V- and J-genes. Investigators reported approximately 150 TCR beta chains as tied to cytomegalovirus. The study had only CMV serostatus as immune exposure information.

The PCR contained 60 Vbeta and 13 Jbeta primers. Assay: immunoSEQ multiplex PCR; the TCRdb copy retains only in-frame clones and omits some. The sample totals tens of thousands of clones. The ends were cut back, 3 bases at V and 2 bases at J, with 12 bases in the middle. The germline gives CDR1 SGHVS, CDR2 FQNEAQ. The CDR3 consists of 15 residues. This chain uses TRBV7-8 with TRBJ2-3, with D perhaps TRBD2 (6 bases). The clonotype comes from a woman aged 30 to 39 in good health and CMV-seronegative. Sequences were obtained from PBMCs. The chain's CDR3 is CASSLRGNPTDTQYF. CDR3 coding DNA: TGTGCCAGCAGCTTGCGGGGCAATCCCACAGATACGCAGTATTTT.